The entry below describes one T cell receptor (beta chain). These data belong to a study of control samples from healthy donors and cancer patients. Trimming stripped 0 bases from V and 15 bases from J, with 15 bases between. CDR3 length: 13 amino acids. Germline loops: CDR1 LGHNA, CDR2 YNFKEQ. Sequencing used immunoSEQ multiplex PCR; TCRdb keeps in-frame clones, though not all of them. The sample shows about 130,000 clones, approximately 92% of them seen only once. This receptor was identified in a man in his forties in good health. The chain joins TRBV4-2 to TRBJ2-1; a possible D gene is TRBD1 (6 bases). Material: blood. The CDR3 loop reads CASSQDRLQDRFF. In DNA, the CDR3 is TGTGCCAGCAGCCAAGATCGACTACAGGACAGGTTCTTC.